Below are 18 T cell receptor beta chains sequenced from a single sample in a study of regulatory T cells in long-lasting Graves disease. Time point indicated: newly diagnosed GD, antithyroid drugs for less than 3 months. There was RNA extracted from PBMCs, and the TCR library was made from it. Researchers made TCR beta libraries by using iRepertoire HTBI primers and running Arm-PCR on CDR3 regions. TCRdb re-analysed the multiplex PCR reads in MiXCR, keeping a single row per CDR3 protein. The repertoire holds over 450,000 distinct CDR3 sequences, around 11% seen once, with more than 8% in the top ten. In addition, the sample was reused for a study of T cells in Graves' hyperthyroidism and ophthalmopathy.

Sequencing used peripheral blood mononuclear cells (PBMCs), obtained at new diagnosis, from a patient treated with antithyroid drugs. The receptors derive from a woman younger than 45 with Graves disease.

In regard to this clonotype: The junction does not match germline at one end; this may be a read error. This chain links TRBV12-3 or TRBV12-4 with TRBJ2-7, with D perhaps being TRBD1 or TRBD2 (5 bases each). The CDR3 extends over 15 amino acids. The CDR3 DNA sequence: TGTGCCATCAGTGAGGGGTGGGGGAGCTCCTACGAGCAGTACTTC. Its translation: CAISEGWGSSYEQYF.

This clonotype was picked up many times. This chain links TRBV11-2 with TRBJ2-1, with 7 bases that match TRBD2. This CDR3 region has 15 residues. Germline V CDR1 and CDR2: SGHAT, FQNNGV. V shed 5 bases, J shed 4 bases, and the junction held 8 bases outside the gene matches. CDR3 sequence: CASSPTGTTYNEQFF. The CDR3 bases are TGTGCCAGCAGCCCGACCGGGACTACATACAATGAGCAGTTCTTC.

This clonotype was detected many times. The V and J genes are TRBV28 and TRBJ1-5, with D hard to call. Trimming shortened V by 7 bases and J by 3 bases, and 13 bases separated the two germline ends. From germline, CDR1 is MDHEN and CDR2 SYDVKM. The length of the CDR3 is 14 residues. CDR3 region: CASITGILNQPQHF. DNA for the CDR3: TGTGCCAGCATTACCGGGATCCTCAATCAGCCCCAGCATTTT.

This sequence joins TRBV24-1 and TRBJ2-1; a weak D match, TRBD2 (6 bases). The germline V gene has CDR1 KGHDR and CDR2 SFDVKD. V dropped 3 bases and J dropped 5 bases, with 10 bases sitting between them. The CDR3 runs 14 residues. CDR3 in DNA: TGTGCCACCAGTGATGTGGACTACAACAATGAGCAGTTCTTC. Its protein product is CATSDVDYNNEQFF.

The chain recombines TRBV20-1 with TRBJ2-1, with 10 nucleotides matching TRBD2. CDR1 is DFQATT, CDR2 SNEGSKA, per germline (reference sequence). J was trimmed by 8 bases and V by 0 bases; bases with no gene match: 10. The CDR3 contains 16 residues. CDR3 DNA: TGCAGTGCTAGAGAGCCTAGCGGGAGTTGGTATGATGAGCAGTTCTTC. Translated, it gives CSAREPSGSWYDEQFF.

This clonotype occurred many times. V and J are TRBV2 and TRBJ2-1; D ambiguous. This CDR3 is 13 amino acids long. V lost 1 base and J lost 6, with 7 bases in between. Per germline, CDR1 SNHLY and CDR2 FYNNEI. The CDR3 DNA reads as TGTGCCAGCAGTGAAGATCCCCCCAATGAGCAGTTCTTC. Translating it yields CASSEDPPNEQFF.

The gene calls are TRBV5-8 and TRBJ2-1; TRBD2 matches 16 bases. The V and J ends lost 4 bases and 10 bases, in that order; junction bases with no gene match: 8. CDR3 length equals 16 residues. The V gene's germline CDR1 is SGHTS and CDR2 YDEGEE. CDR3 region: CASSQGLAGGEYEQFF. As DNA, the CDR3 is TGTGCCAGCAGCCAGGGACTAGCGGGAGGGGAATACGAGCAGTTCTTC.

This clonotype has a count of ten or more. This CDR3 reads CASSDQREGLTYNEQFF. The CDR3 region has the DNA TGTGCCAGCAGTGACCAGCGGGAGGGCCTGACCTACAATGAGCAGTTCTTC. This sequence joins TRBV25-1 and TRBJ2-1, with 10 bases that match TRBD2. Germline V gene lookup returns CDR1 MGHDK and CDR2 SYGVNS. After removal of 3 bases from V and 2 bases from J, the junction contained 7 bases not matched to a gene. The CDR3 totals 17 residues.

This clonotype was picked up a small number of times. This chain links TRBV6-2 or TRBV6-3 with TRBJ1-5, with D unclear. Per the germline V gene, CDR1 is MNHEY and CDR2 is SVGEGT. Deletions cut 6 bases from V and 0 bases from J, with 12 bases between. The CDR3 is 15 amino acids. CDR3 loop: CASRRDGYSNQPQHF. Written as DNA, the CDR3 is TGTGCCAGCAGAAGAGACGGGTATAGCAATCAGCCCCAGCATTTT.

This clonotype was seen many times. The chain combines TRBV11-2 with TRBJ2-7; maybe TRBD2 (5 bases). Germline V gives CDR1 SGHAT, CDR2 FQNNGV. There are 15 residues in the CDR3. The ends were cut back, 5 bases at V and 9 bases at J, with 23 bases in the middle. In DNA form, the CDR3 reads TGTGCCAGCAGCGGCTTGGCAGAAAGACTAACGGTGCAGTACTTC. As protein: CASSGLAERLTVQYF. Drawing the rest from reference TRBV11-2 and TRBJ2-7, the complete variable domain is EAGVAQSPRYKIIEKRQSVAFWCNPISGHATLYWYQQILGQGPKLLIQFQNNGVVDDSQLPKDRFSAERLKGVDSTLKIQPAKLEDSAVYLCASSGLAERLTVQYFGPGTRLTVT.

Ten or more counts support this clonotype. This chain links TRBV7-3 with TRBJ2-1; D is unclear. V lost 0 bases, J lost 9 bases, and 12 bases lay in between. This CDR3 contains 14 residues. From germline, CDR1 is SGHTA and CDR2 FQGTGA. CDR3 residues: CASSLTPGNGEQFF. CDR3 sequence (DNA): TGTGCCAGCAGCTTAACGCCAGGTAATGGTGAGCAGTTCTTC.

This clonotype occurred a few times. The genes are TRBV20-1 and TRBJ1-1; D not resolved. CDR1 DFQATT and CDR2 SNEGSKA come from the germline V gene (reference sequence). V was cut by 2 bases and J by 4 bases, with 11 bases left in between. This CDR3 is built from 13 residues. CDR3 protein: CSARSGPGTEAFF. For the CDR3, the DNA is TGCAGTGCTAGATCTGGGCCGGGCACTGAAGCTTTCTTT.

This clonotype was picked up many times. The chain uses TRBV6-2 or TRBV6-3 and TRBJ2-7, with TRBD2 as a possible D gene (5 bases). This CDR3 comprises 14 residues. Germline assignment: CDR1 MNHEY and CDR2 SVGEGT. V lost 0 bases, J lost 2 bases, and 8 bases lay in between. Here the CDR3 reads CASSYSHGAYEQYF. CDR3 sequence (DNA): TGTGCCAGCAGTTACTCCCACGGGGCCTACGAGCAGTACTTC.

V gene TRBV25-1 combines with J gene TRBJ2-3; D assignment may be TRBD1 or TRBD2 (5 bases each). V was clipped by 7 bases and J by 0 bases, with 17 bases between them. The CDR3 has 16 residues. CDR1 and CDR2 from the germline V gene are MGHDK and SYGVNS. The DNA for the CDR3 is TGTGCCAGCACTCCCCGGGGCGGTATTAGCACAGATACGCAGTATTTT. Translating it yields CASTPRGGISTDTQYF.

This clonotype was observed many times. The chain links TRBV28 to TRBJ2-1, with TRBD2 identical over 10 bases. The CDR3 has 18 amino acids. The germline V gene has CDR1 MDHEN and CDR2 SYDVKM. The V and J ends lost 9 bases and 6 bases, in that order; junction bases with no gene match: 20. The DNA for the CDR3 is TGTGCCAGTAAACTCGGACTAGCGGAGTACGTGAGGGCCAATGAGCAGTTCTTC. Protein product: CASKLGLAEYVRANEQFF.

Comment on this clonotype: With a much larger clone just one base away, this may be a read error. The chain couples TRBV29-1 to TRBJ1-1; D remains ambiguous. Germline lookup yields CDR1 SQVTM and CDR2 ANQGSEA. The CDR3 totals 12 residues. Trimming pared 8 bases from V and 0 bases from J, leaving 10 bases between. Written as DNA, the CDR3 is TGCAGCACCTCAGATGTGAACACTGAAGCTTTCTTT. Encoded protein: CSTSDVNTEAFF.

This clonotype was seen ten or more times. This chain uses TRBV7-2 with TRBJ1-1, with a weak D call TRBD1 (6 bases). This CDR3 spans 14 amino acids. Trimming stripped 4 bases from V and 6 bases from J, with 15 bases between. Germline CDR1 is SGHTA and CDR2 is FQGNSA. CDR3: CASSSQGPLSEAFF. The CDR3, as DNA: TGTGCCAGCAGCTCACAGGGACCTTTGTCTGAAGCTTTCTTT. Drawing the rest from reference TRBV7-2 and TRBJ1-1, the complete variable domain is GAGVSQSPSNKVTEKGKDVELRCDPISGHTALYWYRQSLGQGLEFLIYFQGNSAPDKSGLPSDRFSAERTGGSVSTLTIQRTQQEDSAVYLCASSSQGPLSEAFFGQGTRLTVV.

This clonotype has at least ten counts. The junction departs from the called germline gene at one end, perhaps through a read error. The CDR3, as DNA: TGTGCTAGCAGCTTAACCCTAGCATACAATGAGCAGTTCTTC. It translates to CASSLTLAYNEQFF. The chain couples TRBV7-7 to TRBJ2-1, with D perhaps matching TRBD2 (5 bases). The CDR3 spans 14 residues. In germline, CDR1 is SSHAT, CDR2 FNYEAQ (reference sequence).